This TCR beta chain was recorded in a study of T cell responses to AZD1222 COVID-19 vaccine. In regard to this clone: The antigen is unknown.

Overall study findings and caveats: None of the repertoires were sampled until the peak T cell response had passed. Recipients of two AZD1222 doses showed rising Spike-specific TCR breadth and depth. Distributed over spike, vaccine-associated CD4 TCRs predominated at 160-218 and 743-854. Donors were largely white British and mainly female; clonal diversity was possibly underestimated.

This CDR3 is 13 amino acids long. Some clones are missing from TCRdb's copy, which holds only in-frame ones; the method was immunoSEQ multiplex PCR. The table includes under 200,000 clones, more than 90% detected once. The TCR was taken from an adult who received the MenACWY meningococcal vaccine as a control. Specimen: peripheral blood, collected 28 days after the second dose of the MenACWY control vaccine. The V call is TRBV21-1, the J call TRBJ1-3; the table gives TRBD1 as D, unverified against the DNA. TRBV21-1 is noted as a pseudogene. The CDR3 coding sequence is TGTGCCAGCGGCCATACCAAGGGAAACACCATATATTTT. This sequence encodes CASGHTKGNTIYF.